Presented here are 16 T cell receptor beta chains from one specimen sequenced in a study of beta chain features in type 1 diabetes. Whole-study results and caveats: Moderate but significant shortening of TCRB CDR3s was recorded in all four CD4+ subsets from Type 1 diabetes patients.

These receptors have no known antigen. Expressed TCRB transcripts were sequenced because the entire RNA isolate underwent reverse transcription. Generated by immunoSEQ multiplex PCR, the TCRdb table keeps only in-frame clones and is missing some. The sample includes about 250,000 clones, approximately 10% of them seen just once. The sequenced sample was naive CD4+ T cells from blood. These receptor sequences come from a man aged 25-45 years with type 1 diabetes.

This clone came up a few times. This chain links TRBV7-2 with TRBJ2-5; D call uncertain. Germline loops: CDR1 SGHTA, CDR2 FQGNSA. CDR3 length: 12 amino acids. Trimming cost V 1 base and J 5 bases, with 5 bases left between them. Here the CDR3 reads CASSLVRETQYF. The CDR3 bases are TGTGCCAGCAGCTTAGTCCGGGAGACCCAGTACTTC.

The V call is TRBV5-6, the J call TRBJ1-1; a possible D gene is TRBD1 (6 bases). The V gene's germline CDR1 is SGHDT and CDR2 YYEEEE. CDR3 length equals 15 residues. The V end was cut by 2 bases, the J end by 7 bases, with 18 bases between. The CDR3 is CASSFGAGEANEAFF. As DNA, the CDR3 is TGTGCCAGCAGCTTTGGCGCAGGGGAAGCTAATGAAGCTTTCTTT.

This clone was found a few times. V usage is TRBV5-6 and J usage is TRBJ2-7, with D possibly TRBD2 on 6 matching bases. The length of the CDR3 is 14 residues. V gave up 4 bases and J gave up 3 bases, with 14 bases separating them. Looked up from germline, CDR1 is SGHDT and CDR2 is YYEEEE. CDR3 residues: CASSTRDLGYEQYF. The CDR3 nucleotides read TGTGCCAGCAGCACCCGGGACTTGGGCTACGAGCAGTACTTC.

This chain connects TRBV30 to TRBJ2-2; possible D gene TRBD1, 6 bases. Germline CDR1 is GTSNPN and CDR2 is SVGIG (reference sequence). The V end was cut by 4 bases, the J end by 3 bases, with 12 bases between. This CDR3 is 14 amino acids long. The CDR3 protein is CAWTTGLDTGELFF. In DNA form, the CDR3 reads TGTGCCTGGACTACAGGGTTGGACACCGGGGAGCTGTTTTTT.

This clone has only a few counts. The chain links TRBV19 to TRBJ1-2, with D perhaps TRBD1 (5 bases). Germline V CDR1 and CDR2: LNHDA, SQIVND (reference sequence). The CDR3 spans 13 residues. With 10 bases removed from V and 2 bases from J, the gap between germline ends came to 14 bases. The CDR3 here is CATTGAGNYGYTF. The CDR3 DNA follows: TGTGCCACCACGGGAGCAGGGAACTATGGCTACACCTTC.

The rearrangement uses TRBV18 and TRBJ2-1; 8 nucleotides line up with TRBD1. Per germline, CDR1 KGHSH and CDR2 LQKENI. The CDR3 is made up of 15 amino acids. V gave up 3 bases and J gave up 0 bases; unmatched junction bases: 1. In DNA, the CDR3 is TGTGCCAGCTCACCCGACAGGGGCTCCTACAATGAGCAGTTCTTC. Translation gives CASSPDRGSYNEQFF.

This chain links TRBV6-1 with TRBJ2-7; D is possibly TRBD2 (7 bases). The ends were cut back, 10 bases at V and 3 bases at J, with 19 bases in the middle. The CDR3 length is 14 residues. Germline V gene data show CDR1 as MNHNS and CDR2 as SASEGT. The CDR3, as DNA: TGTGCCACCTTCCTGGGGGGGGCGGTCTACGAGCAGTACTTC. Its translation: CATFLGGAVYEQYF.

The V call is TRBV30, the J call TRBJ2-5, with 8 bases aligning to TRBD1. CDR1 is GTSNPN and CDR2 is SVGIG in the germline V gene (reference sequence). The length of the CDR3 is 13 residues. Germline trimming cut 2 bases from V and 8 bases from J; bases unmatched to any gene: 7. CDR3 in amino acids: CAWSNRQGLTQYF. CDR3 nucleotide sequence: TGTGCCTGGAGTAATAGACAGGGGTTAACCCAGTACTTC.

This clone came up a few times. The chain uses TRBV9 and TRBJ2-1; weak D call: TRBD2 (6 bases). Germline values: CDR1 SGDLS, CDR2 YYNGEE. V was trimmed by 2 bases and J by 6 bases, leaving 12 bases between them. The CDR3 has 14 amino acids. The CDR3 sequence is CASSVGLAPNEQFF. In DNA form, the CDR3 reads TGTGCCAGCAGCGTCGGCCTAGCGCCCAATGAGCAGTTCTTC.

The sample holds a few counts of this clone. V is TRBV19 and J is TRBJ1-2, with unresolved D. CDR3 length: 12 amino acids. Trimming took 5 bases from V and 8 from J, leaving 12 bases between them. Germline V lookup: CDR1 LNHDA, CDR2 SQIVND (reference sequence). The CDR3 sequence is CASSPPAGGYTF. Written as DNA, the CDR3 is TGTGCCAGTAGTCCCCCCGCGGGAGGCTACACCTTC. The whole variable domain, filled in from reference TRBV19 and TRBJ1-2, reads DGGITQSPKYLFRKEGQNVTLSCEQNLNHDAMYWYRQDPGQGLRLIYYSQIVNDFQKGDIAEGYSVSREKKESFPLTVTSAQKNPTAFYLCASSPPAGGYTFGSGTRLTVV.

The J gene is TRBJ2-3, the V gene TRBV7-2, with TRBD2 matching over 10 bases. The CDR3 is 18 residues long. Germline CDR1 reads SGHTA; CDR2 reads FQGNSA. J was trimmed by 0 bases and V by 0 bases; bases with no gene match: 6. The CDR3 DNA reads TGTGCCAGCAGCTTAGCAGGGACTAGCGCCCCTAGCACAGATACGCAGTATTTT. Encoded protein: CASSLAGTSAPSTDTQYF.

A note on this clone: This same CDR3 is encoded by further DNA sequences in the sample. This rearrangement joins TRBV7-9 to TRBJ1-1, with D unclear. Between the trimmed V and J ends, which lost 1 base and 2 bases, there was a span of 8 bases. This CDR3 spans 14 amino acids. CDR1 is SEHNR and CDR2 is FQNEAQ in the germline V gene (reference sequence). The CDR3 region is CASSLGQLNTEAFF. DNA for the CDR3: TGTGCCAGCAGCTTAGGGCAGTTAAACACTGAAGCTTTCTTT.

This clone was seen a few times. The chain recombines TRBV28 with TRBJ1-1, with 9 bases lining up with TRBD1. Trimming took 6 bases from V and 3 from J; bases not matched to a gene: 8. This CDR3 region has 15 residues. Germline-derived CDR1 and CDR2 are MDHEN and SYDVKM. CDR3 nucleotide sequence: TGTGCCAGCAGAGACCCGGGACAGGGTTACACTGAAGCTTTCTTT. It is translated as CASRDPGQGYTEAFF.

V and J are TRBV5-1 and TRBJ2-3; D is ambiguous. This CDR3 is built from 15 residues. Germline values: CDR1 SGHRS, CDR2 YFSETQ. The ends were cut back, 0 bases at V and 3 bases at J, with 11 bases in the middle. CDR3 in DNA: TGCGCCAGCAGCTTGGGTTTGCGTGAAACAGATACGCAGTATTTT. Its translation: CASSLGLRETDTQYF.

This clone was seen just once. This chain joins TRBV9 and TRBJ2-2, with 11 bases identical to TRBD2. CDR3 size: 18 residues. Losses at the gene ends were 0 bases for V and 7 bases for J; bases not matched to a gene: 11. Germline CDR1 SGDLS, CDR2 YYNGEE. CDR3 DNA sequence: TGTGCCAGCAGCGTAGGACCCCCCCTAGCGGGGGGAGTCGGGGAGCTGTTTTTT. The encoded protein is CASSVGPPLAGGVGELFF.

The gene calls are TRBV5-4 and TRBJ2-6; 7 bases are shared with TRBD1. The CDR3 length is 18 residues. Trimming at V came to 4 bases and at J to 0 bases, leaving 10 bases not matched to a gene. The germline V gene encodes CDR1 SGHNT and CDR2 YYREEE (reference sequence). Here the CDR3 DNA reads TGTGCCAGCAGCCCGGGACAGATAGTTTCCTCTGGGGCCAACGTCCTGACTTTC. Translation gives CASSPGQIVSSGANVLTF.